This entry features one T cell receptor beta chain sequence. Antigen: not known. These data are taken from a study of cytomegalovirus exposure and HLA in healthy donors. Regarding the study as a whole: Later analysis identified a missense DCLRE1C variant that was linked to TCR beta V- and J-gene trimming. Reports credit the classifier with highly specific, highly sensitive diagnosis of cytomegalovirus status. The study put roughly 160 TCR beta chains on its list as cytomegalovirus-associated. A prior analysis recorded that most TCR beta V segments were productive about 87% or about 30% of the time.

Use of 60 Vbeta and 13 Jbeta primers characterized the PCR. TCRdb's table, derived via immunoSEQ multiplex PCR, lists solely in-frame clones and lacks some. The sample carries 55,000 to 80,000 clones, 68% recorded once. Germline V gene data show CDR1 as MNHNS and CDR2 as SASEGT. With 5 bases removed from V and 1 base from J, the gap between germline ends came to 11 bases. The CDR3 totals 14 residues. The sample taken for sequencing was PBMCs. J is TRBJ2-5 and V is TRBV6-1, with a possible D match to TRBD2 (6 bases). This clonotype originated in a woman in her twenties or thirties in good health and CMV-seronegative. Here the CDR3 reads CASSRDWLQETQYF. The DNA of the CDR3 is TGTGCCAGCAGTCGGGACTGGCTCCAAGAGACCCAGTACTTC.